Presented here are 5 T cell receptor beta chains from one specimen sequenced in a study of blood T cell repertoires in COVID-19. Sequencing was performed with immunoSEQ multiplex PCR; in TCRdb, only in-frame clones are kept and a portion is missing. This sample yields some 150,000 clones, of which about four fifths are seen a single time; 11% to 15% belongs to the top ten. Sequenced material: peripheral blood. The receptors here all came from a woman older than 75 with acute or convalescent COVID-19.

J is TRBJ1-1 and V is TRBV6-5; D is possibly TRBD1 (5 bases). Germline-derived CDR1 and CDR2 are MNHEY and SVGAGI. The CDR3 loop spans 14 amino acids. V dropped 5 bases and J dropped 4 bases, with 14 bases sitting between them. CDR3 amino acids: CASSPQVLATEAFF. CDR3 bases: TGTGCCAGCAGTCCACAGGTCCTGGCCACTGAAGCTTTCTTT.

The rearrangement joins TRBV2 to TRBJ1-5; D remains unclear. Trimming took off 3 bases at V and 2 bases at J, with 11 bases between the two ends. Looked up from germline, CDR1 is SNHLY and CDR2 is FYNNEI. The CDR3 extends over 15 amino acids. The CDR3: CASSDRTAGNQPQHF. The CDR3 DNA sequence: TGTGCCAGCAGTGATCGCACGGCGGGCAATCAGCCCCAGCATTTT.

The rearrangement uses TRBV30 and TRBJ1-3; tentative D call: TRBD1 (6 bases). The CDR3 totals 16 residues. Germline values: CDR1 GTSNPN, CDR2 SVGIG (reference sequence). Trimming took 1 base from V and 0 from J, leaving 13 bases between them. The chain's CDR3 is CAWSGGHAFSGNTIYF. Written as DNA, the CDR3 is TGTGCCTGGAGTGGGGGGCACGCGTTCTCTGGAAACACCATATATTTT.

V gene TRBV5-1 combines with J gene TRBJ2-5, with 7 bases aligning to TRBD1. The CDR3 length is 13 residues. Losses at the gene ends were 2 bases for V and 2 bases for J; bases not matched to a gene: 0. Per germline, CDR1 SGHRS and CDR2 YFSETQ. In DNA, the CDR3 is TGCGCCAGCAGCTTACAGGGGCAAGAGACCCAGTACTTC. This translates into CASSLQGQETQYF.

CDR3: CASRTGTGGTGELFF. The CDR3 region has the DNA TGTGCCAGCAGGACCGGGACAGGGGGAACCGGGGAGCTGTTTTTT. The chain is built from TRBV2 and TRBJ2-2; 11 bases are shared with TRBD1. V shed 6 bases and J 5 bases; nucleotides not matched to a gene: 5. Germline CDR1 SNHLY, CDR2 FYNNEI. The CDR3 covers 15 residues.